This T cell receptor beta chain was retrieved from a study of shared clonotypes between healthy human individuals. Donors had no recently reported acute infections or vaccinations and were HIV-negative. Donors comprised only Caucasian adults living in Nashville, Tennessee. TCRdb keeps only in-frame clones here, not all; method: immunoSEQ multiplex PCR. The table lists approximately 720,000 clones, 55% to 75% of them singletons. Study observations and caveats: Non-shared clonotypes showed lower generation probabilities than clonotypes common to all four donors. Rarefaction showed sorted-subset sequencing was incomplete despite large depth.

In regard to this clone: The antigen is unknown.

This sequence was found in a woman aged 30 to 39 in good health. Sequencing was done on a sample of memory CD4+ T cells sorted from blood. The subset denotes: CD45RA-negative fraction.

The CDR3 sequence is CASGLRQGNQPQHF. CDR3 nucleotide sequence: TGTGCCAGCGGCCTACGGCAGGGCAATCAGCCCCAGCATTTT. The chain uses TRBV2 and TRBJ1-5; D not resolved. The CDR3 runs to 14 residues. The V and J ends lost 8 bases and 2 bases respectively, with 13 bases between them. The V gene's germline CDR1 is SNHLY and CDR2 FYNNEI.